This TCR beta chain came from a study of technical replicates of blood from a handful of donors. The CDR3 sequence is 13 residues long. Per the germline V gene, CDR1 is SGHAT and CDR2 is FQNNGV. Sequencing was performed with immunoSEQ multiplex PCR; in TCRdb, only in-frame clones are kept and a portion is missing. Here the sample spans some 96,000 clones, approximately 94% being singletons. V and J are TRBV11-2 and TRBJ2-3, with D possibly being TRBD2 (6 bases). The sequence was collected from a human donor in good health. The sequenced material came from T cells isolated from PBMCs. CDR3 DNA sequence: TGTGCAGAGAGGTCGGGGGGCACAGATACGCAGTATTTT. Its translation is CAERSGGTDTQYF.